This T cell receptor beta chain was obtained from a study of beta chain features in type 1 diabetes. Trimming removed 2 bases from V and 8 bases from J, with 16 bases in between. The CDR3 has 15 amino acids. Germline V lookup: CDR1 SGHAT, CDR2 FQDESV (reference sequence). Investigators reverse transcribed all isolated RNA, so they sequenced expressed TCRB transcripts. TCRdb's copy holds only in-frame clones and misses some; the assay was immunoSEQ multiplex PCR. Of around 170,000 clones listed, roughly 9.1% are singletons. This TCR derives from a woman aged 18-29 years in good health. This rearrangement joins TRBV11-1 to TRBJ2-4; perhaps TRBD2 as D (5 bases). Sequencing was done on a sample of central memory CD4+ T cells from blood. CDR3 protein: CASSLTGPTGDIQYF. CDR3 bases: TGTGCCAGCAGCTTAACCGGCCCCACCGGGGACATTCAGTACTTC. The variable domain in full, with the rest retrieved from reference TRBV11-1 and TRBJ2-4, is EAEVAQSPRYKITEKSQAVAFWCDPISGHATLYWYRQILGQGPELLVQFQDESVVDDSQLPKDRFSAERLKGVDSTLKIQPAELGDSAMYLCASSLTGPTGDIQYFGAGTRLSVL.